The rows below give T cell receptor beta chains drawn from one sample of a study of CD8 T cells in Susac syndrome. MiXCR, run by TCRdb on the immunoSEQ multiplex PCR reads, gives a single entry per CDR3 protein. This table holds fewer than 150,000 distinct CDR3 sequences, around 94% found once. The sequenced sample consisted of CD8+ T cells from PBMCs. All receptors come from a human donor in good health. Both conserved end residues are part of each CDR3. A D gene is named only where the DNA matches it firmly.

J gene,V gene,D gene,CDR3 protein,CDR3 DNA
TRBJ2-3,TRBV28,TRBD2,CASSFHWREIGDTQYF,TGTGCCAGCAGTTTCCACTGGCGGGAGATTGGGGATACGCAGTATTTT
TRBJ2-3,TRBV5-6,NA,CASSLWFLAKRWDTQYF,TGTGCCAGCAGCTTGTGGTTCTTGGCCAAACGGTGGGATACGCAGTATTTT
TRBJ1-5,TRBV28,TRBD1,CASSLGTGSQPQHF,TGTGCCAGCAGTTTAGGGACAGGCAGCCAGCCCCAGCATTTT
TRBJ1-1,TRBV29-1,NA,CSVEWRPGGWNTEAFF,TGCAGCGTTGAATGGCGCCCGGGGGGGTGGAACACTGAAGCTTTCTTT
TRBJ2-7,TRBV20-1,NA,CSARSRQTYEQYF,TGCAGTGCTAGATCCAGACAGACCTACGAGCAGTACTTC
TRBJ2-5,TRBV20-1,TRBD2,CSARSMAGGGETQYF,TGCAGTGCTAGGAGTATGGCGGGAGGTGGAGAGACCCAGTACTTC
TRBJ2-1,TRBV4-2,TRBD2,CASRGTSGSYGRQFF,TGTGCCAGCAGGGGGACTAGCGGGAGTTATGGGAGACAGTTCTTC
TRBJ2-7,TRBV27,NA,CATSIRVAYEQYF,TGTGCCACCTCGATAAGGGTCGCCTACGAGCAGTACTTC
TRBJ2-7,TRBV28,TRBD2,CASSTIRDYSYEQYF,TGTGCCAGCAGCACTATTCGGGACTACTCCTACGAGCAGTACTTC
TRBJ2-2,TRBV27,NA,CASSVFTGELFF,TGTGCCAGCAGCGTGTTTACCGGGGAGCTGTTTTTT